These T cell receptor beta chains were read from a single sample in a study of T cells expressing NK-cell markers. Following a re-call of the 5' RACE reads, TCRdb has one entry per CDR3 protein and lacks DNA. The sample has some 440,000 distinct CDR3 sequences. The sample was blood T cells: a sorted CD56 or NKG2C T cell subset, CD4+ or CD8+ T cells, or bulk PBMC T cells (not recorded which). The receptors here all came from a woman aged 50 to 60 in good health. Each CDR3 is given with its conserved first and last residue.

V gene	J gene	CDR3 protein
TRBV20-1	TRBJ2-1	CSAKIAGGPTNEQFF
TRBV20-1	TRBJ2-1	CSVPRTANINNEQFF
TRBV29-1	TRBJ2-5	CSVAVSQETQYF
TRBV4-1	TRBJ1-2	CASSQDLVQGIYGYTF
TRBV12-3/TRBV12-4	TRBJ2-3	CASSLDSGIPTDTQYF
TRBV20-1	TRBJ2-3	CSARPGEGRTDTQYF
TRBV7-2	TRBJ2-5	CASSSGGFRDQYF
TRBV5-1	TRBJ1-1	CASRLGRAEAFF
TRBV10-3	TRBJ2-7	CAIRGDSEQYF
TRBV11-3	TRBJ2-5	CASSKEGTQETQYF
TRBV5-1	TRBJ2-3	CASRSNRDFGTQYF
TRBV7-8	TRBJ1-4	CASSFRRENEKLFF
TRBV6-5	TRBJ2-1	CASSYSISPSGIREQFF
TRBV24-1	TRBJ2-1	CATSDPGTSGSPFPYNEQFF
TRBV2	TRBJ1-1	CASGQGAKNTEAFF
TRBV29-1	TRBJ2-1	CSVKAPAPDEQFF
TRBV12-3/TRBV12-4	TRBJ2-3	CASSLSGRRQYF
TRBV29-1	TRBJ1-5	CSVGLSSNQPQHF
TRBV5-1	TRBJ2-3	CASSVRLGGPDTQYF
TRBV9	TRBJ1-4	CASSPTGLEELFF
TRBV19	TRBJ2-5	CASRTAGGNQETQYF
TRBV6-5	TRBJ2-7	CASSYIGGGPYEQYF
TRBV12-3/TRBV12-4	TRBJ2-1	CASRDRQREQFF
TRBV4-1	TRBJ2-1	CASSQDWVGDGNEQFF
TRBV6-5	TRBJ2-5	CASSYSNGASGQETQYF
TRBV7-8	TRBJ1-5	CASSLEGRNRGLYQPQHF
TRBV6-5	TRBJ2-5	CASRPGTSGSHVETQYF
TRBV14	TRBJ2-5	CASSQGIRSLEETQYF
TRBV29-1	TRBJ2-1	CSVVASGTLEQFF
TRBV24-1	TRBJ2-7	CATSDFTTTRIYEQYF
TRBV14	TRBJ2-2	CASSQWTSGTSNTGELFF
TRBV20-1	TRBJ2-1	CSARLSLVADAQFF
TRBV4-1	TRBJ1-3	CASSQYRSGNTIYF
TRBV28	TRBJ2-1	CASSFRRGEQFF
TRBV18	TRBJ1-3	CASSPSSSGNTIYF
TRBV25-1	TRBJ2-5	CASSESLVSQYF
TRBV9	TRBJ2-4	CASSPGTSTYKNIQYF
TRBV25-1	TRBJ1-5	CASSEYTGAQHF
TRBV12-3/TRBV12-4	TRBJ2-1	CASVVGLSSYNEQFF
TRBV27	TRBJ2-1	CASSKRLAGVEQFF
TRBV15	TRBJ2-2	CATSRKIQGGGELFF
TRBV20-1	TRBJ2-3	CSARKGTGGLTDTQYF
TRBV3-1	TRBJ2-3	CASSQDSPGTGNTDTQYF
TRBV29-1	TRBJ2-3	CSVSYRTEDTQYF
TRBV7-8	TRBJ2-3	CASHRRGGGPDTQYF
TRBV4-1	TRBJ2-2	CASSRGWLANGELFF
TRBV20-1	TRBJ2-3	CSATTPSEGSTDTQYF